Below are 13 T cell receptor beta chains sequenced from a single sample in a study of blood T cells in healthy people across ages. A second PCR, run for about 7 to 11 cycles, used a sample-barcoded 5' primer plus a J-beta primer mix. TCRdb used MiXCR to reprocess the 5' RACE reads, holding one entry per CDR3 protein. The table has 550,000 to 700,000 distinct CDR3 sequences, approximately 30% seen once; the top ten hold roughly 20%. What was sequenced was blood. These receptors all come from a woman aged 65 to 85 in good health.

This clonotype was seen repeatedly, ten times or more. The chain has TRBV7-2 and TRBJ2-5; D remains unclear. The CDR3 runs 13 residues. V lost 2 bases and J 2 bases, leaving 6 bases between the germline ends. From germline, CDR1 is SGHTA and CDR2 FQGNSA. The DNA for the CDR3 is TGTGCCAGCAGCTTAAACAGACAAGAGACCCAGTACTTC. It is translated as CASSLNRQETQYF.

The CDR3 bases are TGTGCCAGCACCCGGGGAGTAGGCACAGATACGCAGTATTTT. Translated: CASTRGVGTDTQYF. This chain joins TRBV12-3 or TRBV12-4 and TRBJ2-3; possibly TRBD2 for D (5 bases). V was shortened by 7 bases and J by 1 base, with 12 bases between the two germline ends. The CDR3 is made up of 14 amino acids.

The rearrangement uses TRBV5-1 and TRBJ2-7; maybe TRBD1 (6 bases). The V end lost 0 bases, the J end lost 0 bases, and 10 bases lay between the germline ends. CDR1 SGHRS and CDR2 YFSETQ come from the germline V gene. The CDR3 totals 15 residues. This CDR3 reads CASSLGAGDSYEQYF. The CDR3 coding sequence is TGCGCCAGCAGCTTGGGAGCAGGGGACTCCTACGAGCAGTACTTC.

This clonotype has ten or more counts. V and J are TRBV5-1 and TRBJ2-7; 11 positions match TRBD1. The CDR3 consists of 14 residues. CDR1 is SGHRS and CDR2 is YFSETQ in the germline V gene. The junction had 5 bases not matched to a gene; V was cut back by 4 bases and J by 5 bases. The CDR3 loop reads CASSPRTGGDEQYF. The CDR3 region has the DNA TGCGCCAGCAGCCCCAGGACAGGGGGCGACGAGCAGTACTTC.

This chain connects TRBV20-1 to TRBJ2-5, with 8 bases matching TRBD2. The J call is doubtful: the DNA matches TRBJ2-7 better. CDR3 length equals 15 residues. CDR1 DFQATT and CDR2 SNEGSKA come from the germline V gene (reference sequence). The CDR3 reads CSAPPRSGGAYEQYF. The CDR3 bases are TGCAGTGCTCCGCCCCGGTCGGGGGGGGCCTACGAGCAGTACTTC.

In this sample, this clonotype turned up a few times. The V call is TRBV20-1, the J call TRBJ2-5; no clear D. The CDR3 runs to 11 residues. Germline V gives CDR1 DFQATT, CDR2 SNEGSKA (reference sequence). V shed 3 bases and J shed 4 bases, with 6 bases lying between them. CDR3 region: CSASTVETQYF. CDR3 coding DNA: TGCAGTGCTAGTACGGTAGAGACCCAGTACTTC.

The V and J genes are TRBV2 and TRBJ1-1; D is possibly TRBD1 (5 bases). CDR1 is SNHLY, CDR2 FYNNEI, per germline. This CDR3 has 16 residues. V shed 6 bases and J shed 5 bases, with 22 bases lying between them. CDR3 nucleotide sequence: TGTGCCAGCAGGACAGAGGTCGGGGTTCGAAGAACTGAAGCTTTCTTT. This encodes CASRTEVGVRRTEAFF.

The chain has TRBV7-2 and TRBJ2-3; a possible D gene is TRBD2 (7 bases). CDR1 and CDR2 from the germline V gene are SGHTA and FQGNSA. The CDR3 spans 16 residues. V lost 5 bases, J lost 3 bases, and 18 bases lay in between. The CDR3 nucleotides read TGTGCCAGCAGCCTGCCTCCGGGGGGCTCTACAGATACGCAGTATTTT. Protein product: CASSLPPGGSTDTQYF.

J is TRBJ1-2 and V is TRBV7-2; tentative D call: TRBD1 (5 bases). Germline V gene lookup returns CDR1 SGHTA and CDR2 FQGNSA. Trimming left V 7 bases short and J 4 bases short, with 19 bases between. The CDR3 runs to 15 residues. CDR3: CASTPGGGIGYGYTF. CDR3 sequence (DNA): TGTGCCAGCACCCCGGGCGGGGGTATCGGCTATGGCTACACCTTC.

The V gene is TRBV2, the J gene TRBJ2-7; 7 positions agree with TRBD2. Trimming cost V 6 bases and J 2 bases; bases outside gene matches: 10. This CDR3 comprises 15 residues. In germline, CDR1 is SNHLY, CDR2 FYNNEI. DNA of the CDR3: TGTGCCAGCAGGATAAGCGGGGAGCCCACCTACGAGCAGTACTTC. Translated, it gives CASRISGEPTYEQYF.

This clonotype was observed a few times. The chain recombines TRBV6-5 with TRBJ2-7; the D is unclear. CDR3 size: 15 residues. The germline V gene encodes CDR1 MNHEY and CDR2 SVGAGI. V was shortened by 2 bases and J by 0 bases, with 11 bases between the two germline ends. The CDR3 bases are TGTGCCAGCAGTTACCAGTCGACACTCTCCTACGAGCAGTACTTC. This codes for CASSYQSTLSYEQYF.

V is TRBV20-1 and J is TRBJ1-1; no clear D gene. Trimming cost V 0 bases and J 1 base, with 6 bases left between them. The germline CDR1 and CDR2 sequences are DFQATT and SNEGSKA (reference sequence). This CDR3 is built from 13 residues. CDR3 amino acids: CSAREHGNTEAFF. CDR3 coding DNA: TGCAGTGCTAGAGAGCACGGGAACACTGAAGCTTTCTTT.

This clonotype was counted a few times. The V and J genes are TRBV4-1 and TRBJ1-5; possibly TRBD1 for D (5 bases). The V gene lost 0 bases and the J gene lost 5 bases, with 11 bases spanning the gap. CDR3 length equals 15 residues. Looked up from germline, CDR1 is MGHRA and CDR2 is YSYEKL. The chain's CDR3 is CASSQDRQGYQPQHF. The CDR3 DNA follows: TGCGCCAGCAGCCAAGATAGGCAGGGATATCAGCCCCAGCATTTT.